The 22 T cell receptor beta chains given below trace back to one sample, sequenced in a study of T cells expressing NK-cell markers. Each CDR3 protein gets one entry in TCRdb, which reprocessed the 5' RACE reads and gives no DNA. In total, the table holds about 260,000 distinct CDR3 sequences. Sequencing input: blood T cells: a sorted CD56 or NKG2C T cell subset, CD4+ or CD8+ T cells, or bulk PBMC T cells (not recorded which). Receptor source: a man between 18 and 35 years old in good health.

The gene calls are TRBV12-3 or TRBV12-4 and TRBJ2-7; the D call from TCRdb, TRBD1, cannot be confirmed without DNA. The CDR3 is made up of 14 amino acids. This CDR3 is CASSRGEGSYEQYF.

The V gene is TRBV6-5, the J gene TRBJ2-2; the TCRdb call, TRBD1, lacks DNA for checking. The CDR3 has 15 amino acids. Germline V gene data show CDR1 as MNHEY and CDR2 as SVGAGI. CDR3 protein: CASSYSGTGRGELFF.

V and J are TRBV6-1 and TRBJ1-3. The germline V gene encodes CDR1 MNHNS and CDR2 SASEGT. The CDR3 totals 15 residues. CDR3 region: CASSESTAGSNTIYF.

The chain joins TRBV18 to TRBJ1-2. The CDR3 covers 15 residues. Per germline, CDR1 KGHSH and CDR2 LQKENI. The CDR3 is CASSPLTESLYGYTF.

This CDR3 reads CASGLAGVETQYF. The chain has TRBV28 and TRBJ2-5; without DNA, the TCRdb call of TRBD2 cannot be checked. CDR3 length: 13 residues. CDR1 is MDHEN and CDR2 is SYDVKM in the germline V gene.

The rearrangement uses TRBV11-1 and TRBJ2-5; no DNA is available, so the TRBD2 call from TCRdb remains unchecked. Germline CDR1 is SGHAT and CDR2 is FQDESV (reference sequence). CDR3 size: 14 residues. The CDR3 here is CASSQLAAEGTQYF.

V and J are TRBV20-1 and TRBJ2-1; TCRdb's D gene call, TRBD1, goes unchecked for lack of DNA. The CDR3 runs to 14 residues. The germline V gene has CDR1 DFQATT and CDR2 SNEGSKA (reference sequence). This CDR3 reads CSASRGPPGNEQFF.

This rearrangement joins TRBV7-9 to TRBJ2-1; absent DNA, TCRdb's TRBD1 call cannot be checked. The CDR3 consists of 12 residues. Germline-derived CDR1 and CDR2 are SEHNR and FQNEAQ (reference sequence). The CDR3: CASNGHSNEQFF.

This chain connects TRBV9 to TRBJ2-1; TCRdb reports TRBD1, a call that lacks DNA to check it against. This CDR3 is 15 amino acids long. Germline CDR1 SGDLS, CDR2 YYNGEE. This CDR3 is CASSRRARSYNEQFF.

This chain links TRBV10-3 with TRBJ2-7; the TRBD2 assignment by TCRdb is unverifiable without DNA. The CDR3 length is 16 residues. Germline V CDR1 and CDR2: ENHRY, SYGVKD. The CDR3 sequence is CAISSDGRSWGYEQYF.

The chain couples TRBV4-3 to TRBJ2-7; no DNA is available, so the TRBD1 call from TCRdb remains unchecked. This CDR3 comprises 15 residues. Germline loops: CDR1 LGHNA, CDR2 YSLEER. CDR3 protein: CASSQELDRGYEQYF.

The V and J genes are TRBV15 and TRBJ2-5; the TRBD1 assignment by TCRdb is unverifiable without DNA. This CDR3 is built from 13 residues. Germline-derived CDR1 and CDR2 are LNHNV and YYDKDF (reference sequence). CDR3 sequence reads: CATSRDQGWTQYF. Based on the CDR3 plus reference TRBV15 and TRBJ2-5, the full variable domain is DAMVIQNPRYQVTQFGKPVTLSCSQTLNHNVMYWYQQKSSQAPKLLFHYYDKDFNNEADTPDNFQSRRPNTSFCFLDIRSPGLGDTAMYLCATSRDQGWTQYFGPGTRLLVL.

The chain carries TRBV5-1 and TRBJ2-1; TCRdb calls TRBD1, which cannot be checked without DNA. Germline V gene sequence: CDR1 SGHRS, CDR2 YFSETQ. The CDR3 is made up of 13 amino acids. CDR3 sequence reads: CASSAGQGGEQFF.

CDR3 residues: CATSRDLKNGEQYF. The genes are TRBV15 and TRBJ2-7. From germline, CDR1 is LNHNV and CDR2 YYDKDF (reference sequence). The CDR3 is made up of 14 amino acids.

The chain is built from TRBV4-3 and TRBJ2-3; TCRdb picks TRBD1, but there is no DNA to check that call. The V gene's germline CDR1 is LGHNA and CDR2 YSLEER. The CDR3 length is 15 residues. CDR3 residues: CASSQEDGRTDTQYF.

The chain joins TRBV7-6 to TRBJ2-1; TCRdb indicates TRBD1, and absent DNA this call remains unverified. The CDR3 covers 19 residues. The germline V gene has CDR1 SGHVS and CDR2 FNYEAQ. This CDR3 is CASSSRGGLAGSSYNEQFF.

The chain joins TRBV7-2 to TRBJ2-7. CDR1 is SGHTA and CDR2 is FQGNSA in the germline V gene. This CDR3 has 16 amino acids. The CDR3 loop reads CASSQEAWQFSYEQYF.

The rearrangement joins TRBV28 to TRBJ1-2; the D call from TCRdb, TRBD1, cannot be confirmed without DNA. The length of the CDR3 is 15 residues. The germline V gene has CDR1 MDHEN and CDR2 SYDVKM. The CDR3 here is CASAPTGTGSYGYTF.

The J gene is TRBJ2-5, the V gene TRBV27; TCRdb names TRBD1, which stays unverified in the absence of DNA. The germline V gene encodes CDR1 MNHEY and CDR2 SMNVEV (reference sequence). This CDR3 comprises 17 residues. The CDR3 protein is CASSLSAPRQGQETQYF.

V is TRBV7-9 and J is TRBJ2-3; checking the TCRdb D call of TRBD1 is not possible without DNA. CDR3 length: 14 residues. Germline CDR1 and CDR2: SEHNR and FQNEAQ (reference sequence). The CDR3 loop is CASSLLGQVSWQYF.

The chain carries TRBV15 and TRBJ2-1; absent DNA, TCRdb's TRBD1 call cannot be checked. Germline-derived CDR1 and CDR2 are LNHNV and YYDKDF (reference sequence). The CDR3 is 15 residues long. The chain's CDR3 is CATSRRGQTYNEQFF.

This chain uses TRBV20-1 with TRBJ1-5; TCRdb returns TRBD1, unconfirmable since there is no DNA. The CDR3 consists of 14 residues. Germline V CDR1 and CDR2: DFQATT, SNEGSKA (reference sequence). CDR3 in amino acids: CSASLGQGYQPQHF.